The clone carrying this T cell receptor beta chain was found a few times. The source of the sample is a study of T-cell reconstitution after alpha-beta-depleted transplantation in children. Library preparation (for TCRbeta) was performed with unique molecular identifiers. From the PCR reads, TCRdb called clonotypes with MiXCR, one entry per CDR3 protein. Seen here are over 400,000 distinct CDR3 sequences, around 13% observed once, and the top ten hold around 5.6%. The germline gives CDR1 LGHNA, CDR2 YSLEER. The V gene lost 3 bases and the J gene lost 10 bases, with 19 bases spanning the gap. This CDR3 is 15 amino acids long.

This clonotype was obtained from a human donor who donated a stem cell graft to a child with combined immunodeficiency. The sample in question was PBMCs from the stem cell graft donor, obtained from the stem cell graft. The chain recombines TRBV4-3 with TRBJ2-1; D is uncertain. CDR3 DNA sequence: TGCGCCAGCAGCCAGACTTGGGAATTTAACGGGGAGCAGTTCTTC. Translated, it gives CASSQTWEFNGEQFF.